A single sample is the source of the 8 T cell receptor beta chains below, sequenced in a study of siplizumab effects on memory and regulatory T cells. The method was immunoSEQ multiplex PCR; TCRdb's version includes in-frame clones alone and lacks a portion of them. Here the sample spans about 100,000 clones, 85% to 95% being singletons. The sample was Tregs sorted from blood. These receptors came from a human donor in good health.

The chain links TRBV28 to TRBJ2-2; 14 positions agree with TRBD2. V lost 6 bases and J lost 2; bases outside the gene matches: 8. In germline, CDR1 is MDHEN, CDR2 SYDVKM. The CDR3 runs to 18 residues. CDR3 in amino acids: CASRIDGTSGSNTGELFF. The CDR3 nucleotides read TGTGCCAGCAGAATCGACGGGACTAGCGGGAGTAACACCGGGGAGCTGTTTTTT.

The chain uses TRBV5-1 and TRBJ2-2; D tentatively fits TRBD1 or TRBD2 (6 bases each). The CDR3 loop spans 13 amino acids. The V end was cut by 4 bases, the J end by 9 bases, with 13 bases between. Germline V gene data show CDR1 as SGHRS and CDR2 as YFSETQ. The CDR3 nucleotides are TGCGCCAGCAGCCCGCAGGGGAGGTGGGAGCTGTTTTTT. It is translated as CASSPQGRWELFF.

CDR3 coding DNA: TGTGCCAGCAGCCAAGTTGGGACAGGGGTCGGGGAGCTGTTTTTT. Translated: CASSQVGTGVGELFF. The chain links TRBV14 to TRBJ2-2; 10 nucleotides agree with TRBD1. The ends lost 1 base at V and 7 bases at J; junction bases unmatched: 3. The CDR3 is made up of 15 amino acids. The germline CDR1 and CDR2 sequences are SGHDN and FVKESK.

The chain recombines TRBV5-1 with TRBJ2-3, with unresolved D. Germline V gives CDR1 SGHRS, CDR2 YFSETQ. The length of the CDR3 is 17 residues. The V gene lost 0 bases and the J gene lost 0 bases, with 14 bases spanning the gap. The CDR3 DNA is TGCGCCAGCAGCTTGGATAACGGCGGAACTAGCACAGATACGCAGTATTTT. Translation gives CASSLDNGGTSTDTQYF.

The CDR3, as DNA: TGCAGTGGGGGCAGCAGGCGTGAAGCTTTCTTT. This sequence encodes CSGGSRREAFF. This rearrangement joins TRBV20-1 to TRBJ1-1; weak D call: TRBD1 (5 bases). The germline V and J ends were trimmed by 7 bases and 7 bases, with 13 bases remaining between them. The CDR3 is 11 amino acids. The germline gives CDR1 DFQATT, CDR2 SNEGSKA (reference sequence).

CDR3 amino acids: CAWQQGLSNQPQHF. CDR3 nucleotide sequence: TGTGCCTGGCAACAGGGTCTGAGCAATCAGCCCCAGCATTTT. V gene TRBV30 combines with J gene TRBJ1-5; possible D gene TRBD1, 6 bases. Germline CDR1 reads GTSNPN; CDR2 reads SVGIG (reference sequence). V was cut by 5 bases and J by 1 base, with 12 bases left in between. The CDR3 covers 14 residues.

This clone was seen only once. The V gene is TRBV28, the J gene TRBJ2-7; TRBD2 matches 14 bases. Trimming at V came to 10 bases and at J to 4 bases, leaving 18 bases not matched to a gene. The CDR3 length is 18 residues. Germline V gene lookup returns CDR1 MDHEN and CDR2 SYDVKM. In DNA, the CDR3 is TGTGCCACCGACGGACTCGGACTAGCGGGAGGCCGGCAATACGAGCAGTACTTC. This codes for CATDGLGLAGGRQYEQYF. The full variable domain, rest sourced from reference TRBV28 and TRBJ2-7, is DVKVTQSSRYLVKRTGEKVFLECVQDMDHENMFWYRQDPGLGLRLIYFSYDVKMKEKGDIPEGYSVSREKKERFSLILESASTNQTSMYLCATDGLGLAGGRQYEQYFGPGTRLTVT.

The chain joins TRBV7-9 to TRBJ2-5; no firm D call. The V end lost 5 bases, the J end lost 5 bases, and 6 bases lay between the germline ends. Germline CDR1 and CDR2: SEHNR and FQNEAQ (reference sequence). CDR3 length equals 11 residues. CDR3: CASSPTETQYF. The CDR3 nucleotides are TGTGCCAGCAGCCCAACGGAGACCCAGTACTTC.